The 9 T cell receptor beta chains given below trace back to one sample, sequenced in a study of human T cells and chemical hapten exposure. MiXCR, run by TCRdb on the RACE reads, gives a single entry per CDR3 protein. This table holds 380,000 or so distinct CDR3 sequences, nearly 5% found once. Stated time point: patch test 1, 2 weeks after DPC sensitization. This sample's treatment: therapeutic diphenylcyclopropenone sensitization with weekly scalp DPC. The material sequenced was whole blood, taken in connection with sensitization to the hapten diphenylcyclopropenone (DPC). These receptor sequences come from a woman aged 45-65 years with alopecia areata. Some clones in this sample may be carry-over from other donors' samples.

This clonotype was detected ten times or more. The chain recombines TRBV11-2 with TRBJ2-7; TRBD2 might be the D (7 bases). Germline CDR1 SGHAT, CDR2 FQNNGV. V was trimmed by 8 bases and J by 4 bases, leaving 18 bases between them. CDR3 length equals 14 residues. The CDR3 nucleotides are TGTGCCAGCGGCCTGGGGGGGCTCGGTTACGAGCAGTACTTC. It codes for CASGLGGLGYEQYF. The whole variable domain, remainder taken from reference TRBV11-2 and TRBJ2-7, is EAGVAQSPRYKIIEKRQSVAFWCNPISGHATLYWYQQILGQGPKLLIQFQNNGVVDDSQLPKDRFSAERLKGVDSTLKIQPAKLEDSAVYLCASGLGGLGYEQYFGPGTRLTVT.

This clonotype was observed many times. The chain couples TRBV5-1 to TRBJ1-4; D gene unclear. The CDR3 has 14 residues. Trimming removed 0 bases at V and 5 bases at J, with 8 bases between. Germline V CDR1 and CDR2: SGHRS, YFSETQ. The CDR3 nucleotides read TGCGCCAGCAGCTTGGGAAACGAAAATGAAAAACTGTTTTTT. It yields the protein CASSLGNENEKLFF.

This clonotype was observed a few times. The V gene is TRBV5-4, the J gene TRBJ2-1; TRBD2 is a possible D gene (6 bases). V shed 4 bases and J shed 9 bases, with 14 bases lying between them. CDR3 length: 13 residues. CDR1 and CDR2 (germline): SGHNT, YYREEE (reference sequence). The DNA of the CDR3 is TGTGCCAGCAGCCCTTTCCTAGCGCGTGAGCAGTTCTTC. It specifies CASSPFLAREQFF. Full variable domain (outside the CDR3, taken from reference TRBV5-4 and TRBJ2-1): ETGVTQSPTHLIKTRGQQVTLRCSSQSGHNTVSWYQQALGQGPQFIFQYYREEENGRGNFPPRFSGLQFPNYSSELNVNALELDDSALYLCASSPFLAREQFFGPGTRLTVL.

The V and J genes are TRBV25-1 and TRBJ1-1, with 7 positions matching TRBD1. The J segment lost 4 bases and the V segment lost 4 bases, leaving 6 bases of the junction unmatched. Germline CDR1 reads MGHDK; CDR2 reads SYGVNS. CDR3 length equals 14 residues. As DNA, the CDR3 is TGTGCCAGCAGTGCCTCGACAGGGATCACTGAAGCTTTCTTT. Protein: CASSASTGITEAFF.

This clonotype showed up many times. The CDR3 protein is CATSREYGSGGQPQHF. CDR3 bases: TGTGCCACCAGCAGAGAATACGGGTCGGGGGGTCAGCCCCAGCATTTT. The chain couples TRBV15 to TRBJ1-5; perhaps TRBD1 as D (5 bases). From germline, CDR1 is LNHNV and CDR2 YYDKDF (reference sequence). V was shortened by 0 bases and J by 6 bases, with 15 bases between the two germline ends. The CDR3 loop spans 16 amino acids.

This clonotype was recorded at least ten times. This chain's CDR3 is CASSQGSGVGTDTQYF. The CDR3 DNA reads as TGCGCCAGCAGCCAAGGTTCCGGGGTTGGCACAGATACGCAGTATTTT. The chain combines TRBV4-1 with TRBJ2-3; D may be TRBD2 (5 bases). The germline gives CDR1 MGHRA, CDR2 YSYEKL. The CDR3 has 16 residues. Between the trimmed V and J ends, which lost 1 base and 1 base, there was a span of 12 bases.

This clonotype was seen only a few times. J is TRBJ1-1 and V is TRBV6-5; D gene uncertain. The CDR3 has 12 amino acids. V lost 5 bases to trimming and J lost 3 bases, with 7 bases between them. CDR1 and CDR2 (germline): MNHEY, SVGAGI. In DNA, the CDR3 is TGTGCCAGCAGTAGGGTCGACACTGAAGCTTTCTTT. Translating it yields CASSRVDTEAFF.

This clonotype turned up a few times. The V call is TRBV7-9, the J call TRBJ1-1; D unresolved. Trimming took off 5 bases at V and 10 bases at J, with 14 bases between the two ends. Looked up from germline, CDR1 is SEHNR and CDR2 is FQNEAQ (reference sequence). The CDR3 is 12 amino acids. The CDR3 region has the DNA TGTGCCAGCAGCCGCTCCGGGCCGGGAGCTTTCTTT. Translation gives CASSRSGPGAFF. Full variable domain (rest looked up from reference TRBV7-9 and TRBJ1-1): DTGVSQNPRHKITKRGQNVTFRCDPISEHNRLYWYRQTLGQGPEFLTYFQNEAQLEKSRLLSDRFSAERPKGSFSTLEIQRTEQGDSAMYLCASSRSGPGAFFGQGTRLTVV.

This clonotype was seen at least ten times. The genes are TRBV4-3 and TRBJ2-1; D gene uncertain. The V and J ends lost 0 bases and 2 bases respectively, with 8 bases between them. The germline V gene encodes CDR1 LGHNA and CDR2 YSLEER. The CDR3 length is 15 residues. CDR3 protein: CASSQDRAPYNEQFF. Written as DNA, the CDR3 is TGCGCCAGCAGCCAAGATCGGGCCCCCTACAATGAGCAGTTCTTC.